This TCR beta chain was profiled in a study of T cells after yellow fever vaccination (dated by TCRdb to about 2019). The study in broad terms: The SMART-Seq v4 Ultra Low Input RNA kit was used to prepare libraries from fractions with low cell numbers. To track T-cell clones before and after primary and booster YFV17D yellow fever vaccination, bulk TCR alpha and beta repertoires were sequenced longitudinally. Two healthy male donors, one aged 18 to 29 and one aged 30 to 40 years, made up the cohort. Bulk PBMC replicates and cell subsets were isolated from blood drawn at multiple timepoints before and after both primary and secondary immunization. Results and caveats for the whole study, not just this receptor: Because the study included only two donors, the extent to which the findings can be generalized is limited. A small share of clonotypes occurred in both CD4 and CD8 compartments, likely arising from convergent recombination. FACS-sorted repertoires could contain abundant contaminating clonotypes from the bulk population, so computational filtering was required. Compared with the primary T-cell response, the secondary T-cell response was weaker but faster, peaking on day 5 rather than day 15. Most clones expanded after primary vaccination (96% of CD4 and roughly 88% of CD8) were re-detected after the booster, suggesting that broad memory maintenance occurred.

As for this clonotype: The antigen it binds to is not known. No much larger clone exists at a distance of one base, and base qualities are not known.

TCR cDNA was synthesized by 5'RACE template switching, which introduced a universal primer site and unique molecular identifiers. Priming for cDNA synthesis came from both the TCR alpha and TCR beta constant segments. Library amplification involved two PCR steps, and the second step added sample barcodes and sequencing adapters. Libraries were sequenced on Illumina HiSeq 2500 (2x100 bp) or NovaSeq (2x150 bp). As for the original processing: Reads were demultiplexed and collapsed into UMI consensus sequences with MIGEC, and V(D)J alignment was performed with MiXCR. Vaccine-responding clonotypes were identified with edgeR using replicate PBMC samples, with FDR below 0.01 and a log2 fold change above 5 up to day 15 being required. CD4 or CD8 identity was assigned to each bulk clonotype according to whether the clonotype was present at higher abundance in the sequenced CD4 repertoire or the sequenced CD8 repertoire. The raw public data were reprocessed by TCRdb itself: fastp quality trimming at Q25, MiXCR clonotype calling, in-frame beta chains only. CDR3 protein sequences are deduplicated, and each keeps its most common genes and DNA. The authors' filters were not applied to this entry. This sample lists hundreds of thousands of distinct CDR3 sequences; about 8.7% were detected once. More than 15% of the sample rests with the top ten.

V is reduced by 1 base and J by 7 bases, leaving a spacing of 14 bases between them. Inclusive of the bounding cysteine and valine, the CDR3 is 14 residues long. The entry retains the CDR3 DNA only, 42 bases that are in frame from base 1. The germline V gene sets CDR1 to SGHAT and CDR2 to FQNNGV. The sample's treatment or condition label, decoded: live attenuated yellow fever vaccine strain. Two biological replicates of bulk PBMCs were collected at each blood-draw timepoint. PBMCs were isolated from peripheral blood using a standard Ficoll-Paque protocol. TriZol was used to extract RNA from bulk PBMCs, from CD4 and CD8 fractions, and from dextramer-positive and dextramer-negative fractions.

The chain was built from TRBV11-2 and TRBJ2-7; no D gene is confidently identified. The specimen comprised PBMCs, sampled on the day of the first yellow fever vaccination. This TCR was recovered from a man aged 18-30 years who received the YFV17D yellow fever vaccine. The CDR3 region has the sequence CASSLVVDGVEQYV. The DNA is as follows: TGTGCCAGCAGCTTAGTGGTTGACGGAGTGGAGCAGTACGTC.